This T cell receptor beta chain was recorded in a study of blood T cells in healthy people across ages. This clonotype was counted only a few times. This CDR3 has 14 residues. V lost 3 bases and J lost 3, with 11 bases in between. In germline, CDR1 is SGHAT, CDR2 FQNNGV. Caucasian individuals from Russia who were healthy and aged about 6 to 90 acted as donors. A second PCR, run for about 7 to 12 cycles, used a sample-barcoded 5' primer plus a J-beta primer mix. TCRdb passed the 5' RACE reads through MiXCR, listing each CDR3 protein once. Here the sample spans roughly 1.9 million distinct CDR3 sequences, more than 35% being singletons.

This clonotype was sampled from a human donor in good health. The source material was blood. The chain employs TRBV11-2 and TRBJ1-2; D is ambiguous. CDR3: CASSLPRWDYGYTF. CDR3 sequence (DNA): TGTGCCAGCAGCTTGCCGCGGTGGGACTATGGCTACACCTTC.